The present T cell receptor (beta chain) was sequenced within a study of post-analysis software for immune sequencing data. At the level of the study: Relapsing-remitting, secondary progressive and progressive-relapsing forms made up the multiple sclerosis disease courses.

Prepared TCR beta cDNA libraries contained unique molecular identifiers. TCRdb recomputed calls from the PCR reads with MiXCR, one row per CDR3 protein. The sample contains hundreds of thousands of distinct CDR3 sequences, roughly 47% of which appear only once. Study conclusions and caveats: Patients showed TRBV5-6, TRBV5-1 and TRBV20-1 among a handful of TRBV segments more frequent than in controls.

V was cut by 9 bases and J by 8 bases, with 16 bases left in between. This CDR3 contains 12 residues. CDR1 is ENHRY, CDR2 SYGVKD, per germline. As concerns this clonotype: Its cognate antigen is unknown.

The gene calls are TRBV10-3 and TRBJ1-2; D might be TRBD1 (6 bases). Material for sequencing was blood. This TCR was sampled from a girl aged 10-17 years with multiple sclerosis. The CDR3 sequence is CAIHREGDGYTF. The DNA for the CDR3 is TGTGCCATACACAGGGAAGGCGACGGCTACACCTTC.